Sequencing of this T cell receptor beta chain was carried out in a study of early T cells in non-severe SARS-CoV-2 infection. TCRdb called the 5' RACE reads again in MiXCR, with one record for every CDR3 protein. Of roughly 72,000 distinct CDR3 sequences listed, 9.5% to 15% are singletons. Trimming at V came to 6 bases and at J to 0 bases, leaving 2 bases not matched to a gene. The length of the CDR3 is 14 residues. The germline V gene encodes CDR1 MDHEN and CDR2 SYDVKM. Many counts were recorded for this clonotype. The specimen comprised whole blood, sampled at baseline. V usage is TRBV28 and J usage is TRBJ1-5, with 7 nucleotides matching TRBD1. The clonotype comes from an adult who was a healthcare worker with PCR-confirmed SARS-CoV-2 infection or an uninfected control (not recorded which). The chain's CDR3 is CASRQGNSNQPQHF. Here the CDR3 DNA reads TGTGCCAGCAGACAGGGGAATAGCAATCAGCCCCAGCATTTT.